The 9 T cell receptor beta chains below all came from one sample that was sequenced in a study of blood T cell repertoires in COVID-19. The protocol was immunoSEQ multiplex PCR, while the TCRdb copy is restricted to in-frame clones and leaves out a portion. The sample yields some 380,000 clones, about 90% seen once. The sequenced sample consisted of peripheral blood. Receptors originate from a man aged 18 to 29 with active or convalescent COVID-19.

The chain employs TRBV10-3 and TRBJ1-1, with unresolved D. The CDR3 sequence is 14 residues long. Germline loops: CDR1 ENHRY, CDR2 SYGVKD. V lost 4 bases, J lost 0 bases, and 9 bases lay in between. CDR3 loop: CAISAGDLNTEAFF. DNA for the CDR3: TGTGCCATCAGTGCCGGAGACCTGAACACTGAAGCTTTCTTT.

CDR3: CASSVSVLGYGYTF. The DNA for the CDR3 is TGTGCCAGCAGTGTGAGTGTCCTAGGCTATGGCTACACCTTC. The genes are TRBV28 and TRBJ1-2, with no clear D. V lost 5 bases to trimming and J lost 4 bases, with 14 bases between them. There are 14 residues in the CDR3. CDR1 and CDR2 (germline): MDHEN, SYDVKM.

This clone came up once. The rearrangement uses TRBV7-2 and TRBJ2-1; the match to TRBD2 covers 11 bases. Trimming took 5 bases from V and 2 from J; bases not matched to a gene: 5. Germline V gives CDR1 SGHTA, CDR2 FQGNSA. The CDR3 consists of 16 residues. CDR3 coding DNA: TGTGCCAGCAGCCAGAGACTAGCGGGACCCTACAATGAGCAGTTCTTC. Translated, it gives CASSQRLAGPYNEQFF.

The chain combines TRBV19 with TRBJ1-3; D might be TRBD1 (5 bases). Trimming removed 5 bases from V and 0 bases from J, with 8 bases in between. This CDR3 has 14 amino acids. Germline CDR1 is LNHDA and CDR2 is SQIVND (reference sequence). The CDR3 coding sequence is TGTGCCAGTAGTCCAGGGAACTCTGGAAACACCATATATTTT. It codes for CASSPGNSGNTIYF.

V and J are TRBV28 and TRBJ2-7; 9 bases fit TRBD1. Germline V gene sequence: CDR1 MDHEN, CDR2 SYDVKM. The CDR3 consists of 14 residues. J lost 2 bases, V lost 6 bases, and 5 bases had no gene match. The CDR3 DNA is TGTGCCAGCAGCTCCCGGGACAGGGCCTACGAGCAGTACTTC. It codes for CASSSRDRAYEQYF.

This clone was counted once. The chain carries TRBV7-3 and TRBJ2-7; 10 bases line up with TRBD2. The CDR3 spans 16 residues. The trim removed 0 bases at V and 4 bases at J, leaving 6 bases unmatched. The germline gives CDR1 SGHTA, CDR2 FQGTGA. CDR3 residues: CASSLTGAGGPYEQYF. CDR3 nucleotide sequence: TGTGCCAGCAGCTTAACGGGAGCGGGAGGGCCTTACGAGCAGTACTTC.

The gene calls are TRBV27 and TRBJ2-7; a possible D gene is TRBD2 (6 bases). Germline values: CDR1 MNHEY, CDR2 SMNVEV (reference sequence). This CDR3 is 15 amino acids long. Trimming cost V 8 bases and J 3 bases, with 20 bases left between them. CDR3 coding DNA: TGTGCCAGCGCAAAAAACCGGGACTGGAACTACGAGCAGTACTTC. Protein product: CASAKNRDWNYEQYF.

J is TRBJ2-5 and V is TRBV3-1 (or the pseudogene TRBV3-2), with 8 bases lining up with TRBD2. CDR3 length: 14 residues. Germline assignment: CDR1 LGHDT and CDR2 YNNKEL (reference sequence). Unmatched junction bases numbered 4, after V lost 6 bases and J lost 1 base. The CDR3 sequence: CASRQLAVQETQYF. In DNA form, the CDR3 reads TGTGCCAGCAGGCAACTAGCGGTCCAAGAGACCCAGTACTTC.

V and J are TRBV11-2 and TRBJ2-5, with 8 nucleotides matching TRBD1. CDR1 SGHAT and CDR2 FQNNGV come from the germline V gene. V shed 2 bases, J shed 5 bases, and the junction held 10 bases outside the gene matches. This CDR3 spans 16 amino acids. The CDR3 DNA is TGTGCCAGCAGCTTAATTCAGGGGGCGGTCAGTGAGACCCAGTACTTC. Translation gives CASSLIQGAVSETQYF.